The sequence of this T cell receptor (beta chain) was determined in a study of early T cells in non-severe SARS-CoV-2 infection. Study at large: Investigators sequenced bulk RNA drawn from unsorted whole blood, and chains remained unpaired.

The protocol attached unique molecular identifiers to individual cDNA molecules. TCRdb itself ran the 5' RACE reads through MiXCR, one entry per CDR3 protein. The table includes about 110,000 distinct CDR3 sequences, roughly an eighth detected once. Looked up from germline, CDR1 is SGHVS and CDR2 is FNYEAQ. CDR3 size: 16 residues. V was clipped by 4 bases and J by 9 bases, with 22 bases between them. Concerning this clonotype: Its antigen is still unknown.

General study points: A preference for anti-spike CD8 responses marked VDJdb matching, which missed private and CD4 specificities.

The chain uses TRBV7-6 and TRBJ2-1, with D possibly being TRBD1 or TRBD2 (5 bases each). Source: whole blood, taken at baseline. The source of this sequence is an adult who was a healthcare worker with PCR-confirmed SARS-CoV-2 infection or an uninfected control (not recorded which). The CDR3 DNA sequence: TGTGCCAGCAGCTCCTACCGGGGCCTGGGCGGTAGTGAGCAGTTCTTC. Its protein product is CASSSYRGLGGSEQFF.